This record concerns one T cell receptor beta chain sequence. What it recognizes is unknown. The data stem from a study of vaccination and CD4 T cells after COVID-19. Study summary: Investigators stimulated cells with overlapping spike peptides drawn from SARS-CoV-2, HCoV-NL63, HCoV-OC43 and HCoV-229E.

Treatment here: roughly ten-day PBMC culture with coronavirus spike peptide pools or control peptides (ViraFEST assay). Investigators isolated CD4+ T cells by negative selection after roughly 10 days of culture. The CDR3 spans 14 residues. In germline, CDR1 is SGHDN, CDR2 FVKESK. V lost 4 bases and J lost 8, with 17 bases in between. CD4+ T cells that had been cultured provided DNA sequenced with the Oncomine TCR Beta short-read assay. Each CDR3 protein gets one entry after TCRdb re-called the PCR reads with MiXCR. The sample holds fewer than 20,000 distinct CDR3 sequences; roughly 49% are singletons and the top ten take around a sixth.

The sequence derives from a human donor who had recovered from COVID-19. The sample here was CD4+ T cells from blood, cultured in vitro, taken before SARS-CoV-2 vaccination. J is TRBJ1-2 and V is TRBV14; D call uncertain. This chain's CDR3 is CASSPPEGLLGYTF. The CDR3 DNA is TGTGCCAGCAGCCCGCCCGAGGGCCTCCTAGGCTACACCTTC. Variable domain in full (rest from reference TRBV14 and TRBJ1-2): EAGVTQFPSHSVIEKGQTVTLRCDPISGHDNLYWYRRVMGKEIKFLLHFVKESKQDESGMPNNRFLAERTGGTYSTLKVQPAELEDSGVYFCASSPPEGLLGYTFGSGTRLTVV.